This T cell receptor beta chain was recorded in a study of blood T cell repertoires in COVID-19. In the study overall: PBMCs, B-cell-depleted T cells, or T cells were the source of the cDNA or gDNA that made up the material.

Per the authors' pipeline: By means of reference gene primer amplification, nucleated cell counts were estimated. Sequenced by immunoSEQ multiplex PCR; TCRdb stores in-frame clones only, minus some. D and trimming come from the DNA, and the V and J calls and clone size come from that table. The sample lists about 330,000 clones; more than 75% were seen once. Participants had their cohort set by participant-reported clinical history. Recovered Cohort 3 donors showed two negative PCRs, clearance, or symptom resolution. The V and J ends lost 2 bases and 2 bases respectively, with 15 bases between them. This CDR3 is 16 amino acids long. Germline CDR1 SNHLY, CDR2 FYNNEI.

This TCR came from a woman younger than 45 who had recovered from COVID-19. The genes are TRBV2 and TRBJ1-2; D uncertain. Sample: PBMCs or T cells enriched from blood (not recorded which). For the CDR3, the DNA is TGTGCCAGCAGTGAAAGCCAGGCACCGGGGAACTATGGCTACACCTTC. The encoded protein is CASSESQAPGNYGYTF.